The 20 T cell receptor beta chains below were found in one sample sequenced in a study of cytomegalovirus exposure and HLA in healthy donors (dated by TCRdb to 2015 to 2018). The protocol used for the library was the immunoSEQ multiplex PCR assay. In its TCRdb copy, this immuneACCESS table keeps in-frame sequences only and misses some clones. Where compared with another copy, unresolved V genes explain less than half of these, and the others have no known cause. The table for this sample lists tens of thousands of clones; around 90% of them were counted only once. Approximately 8.4% of the sample belongs to the ten largest clones. Sequenced material: PBMCs. The receptors come from a woman younger than 35 in good health and CMV-seropositive.

The chain is built from TRBV6-5 and TRBJ1-5, with D possibly being TRBD1 (6 bases). The V gene lost 5 bases and the J gene lost 2 bases, with 13 bases spanning the gap. Germline lookup yields CDR1 MNHEY and CDR2 SVGAGI. This CDR3 has 15 amino acids. The CDR3 DNA is TGTGCCAGCAGTCCCGTGGGGGGGCGCAATCAGCCCCAGCATTTT. Encoded protein: CASSPVGGRNQPQHF.

The rearrangement links TRBV7-8 to TRBJ2-5; 10 positions agree with TRBD1. With V trimmed by 2 bases and J by 5 bases, 14 bases remained unmatched. From germline, CDR1 is SGHVS and CDR2 FQNEAQ. This CDR3 has 18 residues. Here the CDR3 DNA reads TGTGCCAGCAGCTTACTCGACGGAGGGGACAGGGGTAGGGAGACCCAGTACTTC. Translated: CASSLLDGGDRGRETQYF.

The chain's CDR3 is CASSQGHRNTGELFF. The CDR3 nucleotides are TGCGCCAGCAGCCAGGGACATCGGAACACCGGGGAGCTGTTTTTT. The chain uses TRBV4-1 and TRBJ2-2, with D maybe TRBD1 (6 bases). V was pared by 3 bases and J by 1 base, with 9 bases between. Germline V lookup: CDR1 MGHRA, CDR2 YSYEKL. The CDR3 runs 15 residues.

The genes are TRBV30 and TRBJ1-5; D unclear. Germline CDR1 and CDR2: GTSNPN and SVGIG (reference sequence). CDR3 size: 15 residues. V lost 4 bases to trimming and J lost 5 bases, with 18 bases between them. As DNA, the CDR3 is TGTGCCTGGACCTCCGGACGGGGTGGGGATCAGCCCCAGCATTTT. Amino acid sequence: CAWTSGRGGDQPQHF.

The chain has TRBV28 and TRBJ1-2; TRBD1 aligns across 11 bases. V shed 4 bases, J shed 5 bases, and the junction held 6 bases outside the gene matches. The CDR3 length is 15 residues. Germline V gene sequence: CDR1 MDHEN, CDR2 SYDVKM. The DNA for the CDR3 is TGTGCCAGCAGTTCGCTGGGACAGGGGGTTTATGGCTACACCTTC. This sequence encodes CASSSLGQGVYGYTF.

The rearrangement joins TRBV6-8 to TRBJ1-1; D is perhaps TRBD1 (6 bases). This CDR3 contains 16 residues. Between the trimmed V and J ends, which lost 2 bases and 5 bases, there was a span of 18 bases. Per the germline V gene, CDR1 is MNHGY and CDR2 is SAAAGT. The chain's CDR3 is CASSYTWTVKGTEAFF. Here the CDR3 DNA reads TGTGCCAGCAGTTACACTTGGACAGTAAAGGGGACTGAAGCTTTCTTT.

The chain recombines TRBV7-2 with TRBJ2-3; the match to TRBD1 covers 7 bases. Germline values: CDR1 SGHTA, CDR2 FQGNSA. Trimming cost V 5 bases and J 6 bases; bases outside gene matches: 11. This CDR3 has 15 amino acids. For the CDR3, the DNA is TGTGCCAGCAGCCCACGCTGGGACAGCCGGGATACGCAGTATTTT. This gives the protein CASSPRWDSRDTQYF.

The rearrangement links TRBV13 to TRBJ2-1; D may be TRBD1 (6 bases). The ends were cut back, 4 bases at V and 0 bases at J, with 16 bases in the middle. From germline, CDR1 is PRHDT and CDR2 FYEKMQ (reference sequence). There are 17 residues in the CDR3. The CDR3 loop reads CASSYRLTGSSYNEQFF. In DNA form, the CDR3 reads TGTGCCAGCAGCTATAGGCTCACAGGGAGCTCCTACAATGAGCAGTTCTTC. The full variable domain, with the rest looked up from reference TRBV13 and TRBJ2-1, is AAGVIQSPRHLIKEKRETATLKCYPIPRHDTVYWYQQGPGQDPQFLISFYEKMQSDKGSIPDRFSAQQFSDYHSELNMSSLELGDSALYFCASSYRLTGSSYNEQFFGPGTRLTVL.

The chain has TRBV6-5 and TRBJ2-2; tentatively, D is TRBD1 (6 bases). CDR3 size: 15 residues. V was shortened by 4 bases and J by 0 bases, with 9 bases between the two germline ends. Per germline, CDR1 MNHEY and CDR2 SVGAGI. DNA of the CDR3: TGTGCCAGCAGTTCGGACAGAGCGAACACCGGGGAGCTGTTTTTT. This encodes CASSSDRANTGELFF.

The chain recombines TRBV18 with TRBJ2-1, with 12 nucleotides matching TRBD1. This CDR3 is built from 16 residues. Trimming took 4 bases from V and 9 from J; bases not matched to a gene: 10. CDR1 and CDR2 from the germline V gene are KGHSH and LQKENI. CDR3: CASSQRAGTGGGEQFF. CDR3 coding DNA: TGTGCCAGCTCACAAAGGGCCGGGACAGGGGGCGGTGAGCAGTTCTTC.

J is TRBJ1-1 and V is TRBV2; 7 positions match TRBD1. The germline gives CDR1 SNHLY, CDR2 FYNNEI. This CDR3 comprises 14 residues. V gave up 5 bases and J gave up 4 bases; unmatched junction bases: 7. The CDR3 DNA sequence: TGTGCCAGCAGTCCCACAGGGGTGGGCACTGAAGCTTTCTTT. It codes for CASSPTGVGTEAFF.

V is TRBV19 and J is TRBJ2-3; TRBD2 is a possible D gene (6 bases). This CDR3 has 15 residues. V gave up 3 bases and J gave up 5 bases, with 15 bases separating them. Germline-derived CDR1 and CDR2 are LNHDA and SQIVND (reference sequence). The DNA for the CDR3 is TGTGCCAGTAGTATTGACGGGGTCGGGAGAGATACGCAGTATTTT. It yields the protein CASSIDGVGRDTQYF.

The chain is built from TRBV5-1 and TRBJ2-1, with D possibly TRBD1 on 6 matching bases. The ends were cut back, 4 bases at V and 2 bases at J, with 13 bases in the middle. Germline CDR1 is SGHRS and CDR2 is YFSETQ. The CDR3 runs 15 residues. The CDR3 loop is CASSMGQITYNEQFF. DNA for the CDR3: TGCGCCAGCAGCATGGGACAAATCACCTACAATGAGCAGTTCTTC.

This chain connects TRBV29-1 to TRBJ2-3, with D possibly TRBD2 on 6 matching bases. The germline V and J ends were trimmed by 3 bases and 4 bases, with 20 bases remaining between them. CDR1 is SQVTM and CDR2 is ANQGSEA in the germline V gene. CDR3 size: 16 residues. CDR3 sequence: CSVEPGGGTLPDTQYF. The CDR3 nucleotides are TGCAGCGTTGAGCCCGGCGGCGGGACTCTGCCAGATACGCAGTATTTT.

The chain combines TRBV10-2 with TRBJ1-2; possible D gene TRBD1, 6 bases. Trimming pared 2 bases from V and 3 bases from J, leaving 10 bases between. The germline gives CDR1 WSHSY, CDR2 SAAADI. The CDR3 is made up of 14 amino acids. CDR3: CASSEDTGYYGYTF. CDR3 nucleotides: TGCGCCAGCAGTGAGGATACAGGGTACTATGGCTACACCTTC.

In DNA form, the CDR3 reads TGTGCCAGTAGTGCCCCTACAGGGAGTACCGGGGAGCTGTTTTTT. It translates to CASSAPTGSTGELFF. The V and J genes are TRBV19 and TRBJ2-2, with D perhaps TRBD1 (6 bases). V lost 5 bases and J lost 5, with 15 bases in between. Germline V gene data show CDR1 as LNHDA and CDR2 as SQIVND (reference sequence). The CDR3 contains 15 residues.

In the case of this clone: One junction end does not reproduce the germline sequence, and a read error may be involved. The CDR3 protein is CASSFSETAW. In nucleotides, the CDR3 is TGTGCCAGCAGTTTTTCGGAGACCGCCTGG. The chain links TRBV28 to TRBJ1-1; D is uncertain. The length of the CDR3 is 10 residues. Germline lookup yields CDR1 MDHEN and CDR2 SYDVKM.

The chain recombines TRBV11-3 with TRBJ2-2; 11 bases line up with TRBD1. The CDR3 consists of 18 residues. J gave up 7 bases and V 5 bases, and 15 bases lay outside the gene matches. CDR1 is SGHNT and CDR2 is YENEEA in the germline V gene. CDR3 in amino acids: CASSTTYYRDRGIGELFF. The DNA of the CDR3 is TGTGCCAGCAGCACAACATACTACCGGGACAGGGGGATCGGGGAGCTGTTTTTT. Supplemented by reference TRBV11-3 and TRBJ2-2, the full variable domain reads EAGVVQSPRYKIIEKKQPVAFWCNPISGHNTLYWYLQNLGQGPELLIRYENEEAVDDSQLPKDRFSAERLKGVDSTLKIQPAELGDSAVYLCASSTTYYRDRGIGELFFGEGSRLTVL.

Only a few counts were recorded for this clone. The genes are TRBV30 and TRBJ1-5, with 12 bases aligning to TRBD1. Looked up from germline, CDR1 is GTSNPN and CDR2 is SVGIG (reference sequence). The CDR3 spans 16 residues. V dropped 1 base and J dropped 4; count of bases not matched to a gene: 5. The CDR3 nucleotides read TGTGCCTGGAGTGCAGGGACAGGGGGCCGAAATCAGCCCCAGCATTTT. Amino acids: CAWSAGTGGRNQPQHF.

This chain joins TRBV7-9 and TRBJ1-5; D perhaps matches TRBD1 (5 bases). Per germline, CDR1 SEHNR and CDR2 FQNEAQ (reference sequence). The CDR3 is made up of 19 amino acids. Trimming removed 4 bases at V and 0 bases at J, with 22 bases between. The CDR3 DNA follows: TGTGCCAGCAGCTCGATGGGAGGGGCGCTGCCGTATAGCAATCAGCCCCAGCATTTT. Translating it yields CASSSMGGALPYSNQPQHF.